Detailed here is one TCR beta chain. The antigen remains unidentified. Primers included in the PCR were 60 Vbeta and 13 Jbeta primers. Clones were sequenced by immunoSEQ multiplex PCR, and TCRdb holds only the in-frame ones, with some missing. The table has about 180,000 clones, roughly 80% seen once; the top ten hold 1.1% to 1.5%. These donors, healthy bone marrow donors, were studied. The source of the sample is a study of cytomegalovirus exposure and HLA in healthy donors. CDR1 and CDR2 from the germline V gene are LGHNT and FRNRAP. The CDR3 totals 14 residues. Trimming took 6 bases from V and 5 from J; bases not matched to a gene: 5. Study-wide results and caveats: The study found most TCR sequences rare, yet found some public TCRs in many donors. What was likely a sequencing artifact was a cluster of highly shared sequence variants.

This receptor was taken from a girl aged 10 to 17 in good health and CMV-seropositive. The chain carries TRBV12-5 and TRBJ2-5; TRBD1 matches at 11 bases. Sequencing used PBMCs. CDR3 coding DNA: TGTGCTAGTGGGGACAGGGGGCGCGGTGAGACCCAGTACTTC. It encodes CASGDRGRGETQYF.